One sample yielded the 31 T cell receptor beta chains listed below, sequenced in a study of OX40 agonist ivuxolimab in advanced cancers. TCRdb keeps only in-frame clones here, not all; method: immunoSEQ multiplex PCR. The sample lists 31,000 or so clones, approximately 84% occurring once. The sequencing here drew on CD4+ or CD8+ T cells sorted from blood, taken in a trial of the OX40 agonist ivuxolimab. Source of these receptors: an adult with an advanced solid tumor such as melanoma, head and neck, liver or kidney cancer.

The genes are TRBV27 and TRBJ2-1, with TRBD2 matching over 11 bases. Germline CDR1 reads MNHEY; CDR2 reads SMNVEV (reference sequence). The CDR3 has 15 amino acids. J gave up 3 bases and V 5 bases, and 3 bases lay outside the gene matches. The chain's CDR3 is CASSTGTSGYNEQFF. The DNA of the CDR3 is TGTGCCAGCAGTACCGGGACTAGCGGCTACAATGAGCAGTTCTTC.

The V gene is TRBV18, the J gene TRBJ2-1, with TRBD1 as a possible D gene (6 bases). There are 16 residues in the CDR3. The V gene lost 5 bases and the J gene lost 8 bases, with 22 bases spanning the gap. Germline V gene lookup returns CDR1 KGHSH and CDR2 LQKENI. The CDR3 sequence is CASSRVPGQLWDEQFF. DNA of the CDR3: TGTGCCAGCTCAAGGGTTCCGGGACAACTGTGGGATGAGCAGTTCTTC.

This chain connects TRBV30 to TRBJ2-1, with D tentatively TRBD1 (5 bases). V was pared by 8 bases and J by 8 bases, with 10 bases between. This CDR3 spans 10 amino acids. The germline gives CDR1 GTSNPN, CDR2 SVGIG (reference sequence). The CDR3 DNA reads TGTGCCGGAGACAGTTATGAGCAGTTCTTC. It yields the protein CAGDSYEQFF.

This sequence joins TRBV9 and TRBJ2-7; D is perhaps TRBD1 (5 bases). CDR3 length: 15 residues. The germline gives CDR1 SGDLS, CDR2 YYNGEE. V lost 3 bases, J lost 0 bases, and 13 bases lay in between. The CDR3 region is CASSAHWTPSYEQYF. The CDR3 nucleotides read TGTGCCAGCAGCGCACACTGGACACCCTCCTACGAGCAGTACTTC.

The rearrangement joins TRBV7-2 to TRBJ2-1, with D possibly matching TRBD1 (6 bases). The ends were cut back, 2 bases at V and 7 bases at J, with 12 bases in the middle. CDR1 and CDR2 (germline): SGHTA, FQGNSA. This CDR3 contains 14 residues. For the CDR3, the DNA is TGTGCCAGCAGCTTACCTGCAGGGGAGAATGAGCAGTTCTTC. It translates to CASSLPAGENEQFF.

This clone was seen only once. The chain has TRBV27 and TRBJ2-7; 7 positions match TRBD2. With V trimmed by 3 bases and J by 4 bases, 6 bases remained unmatched. The CDR3 has 14 residues. Per germline, CDR1 MNHEY and CDR2 SMNVEV (reference sequence). The CDR3 region has the DNA TGTGCCAGCAGTTTCTCCGGGGGGAGGTACGAGCAGTACTTC. This translates into CASSFSGGRYEQYF.

The DNA of the CDR3 is TGTGCCAGCAGCTCCGGGGGGGATACGCAGTATTTT. This encodes CASSSGGDTQYF. The chain couples TRBV11-1 to TRBJ2-3, with TRBD2 matching over 7 bases. Trimming at V came to 4 bases and at J to 6 bases, leaving 1 base not matched to a gene. Germline loops: CDR1 SGHAT, CDR2 FQDESV (reference sequence). There are 12 residues in the CDR3.

Note on this clone: This specimen includes other DNA sequences encoding the same CDR3. The chain joins TRBV7-9 to TRBJ2-5; TRBD2 matches at 7 bases. V was pared by 4 bases and J by 5 bases, with 7 bases of the junction left unmatched. The CDR3 is made up of 14 amino acids. Germline assignment: CDR1 SEHNR and CDR2 FQNEAQ (reference sequence). CDR3 residues: CASSWTGGRETQYF. DNA for the CDR3: TGTGCCAGCAGCTGGACGGGGGGACGGGAGACCCAGTACTTC.

The chain links TRBV18 to TRBJ2-6; D remains unclear. Germline CDR1 reads KGHSH; CDR2 reads LQKENI. V was cut by 3 bases and J by 0 bases, with 15 bases left in between. The CDR3 extends over 18 amino acids. In DNA form, the CDR3 reads TGTGCCAGCTCACCCTCGGGTGGAACCCACTCTGGGGCCAACGTCCTGACTTTC. The encoded protein is CASSPSGGTHSGANVLTF.

The chain joins TRBV27 to TRBJ1-4; tentative D call: TRBD1 (5 bases). The V and J ends lost 6 bases and 1 base respectively, with 18 bases between them. CDR3 length: 17 residues. Germline V lookup: CDR1 MNHEY, CDR2 SMNVEV (reference sequence). The CDR3 loop reads CASSPGRGGGTNEKLFF. CDR3 nucleotide sequence: TGTGCCAGCAGCCCGGGGCGGGGTGGAGGAACTAATGAAAAACTGTTTTTT.

This sequence joins TRBV7-9 and TRBJ1-1; 9 nucleotides line up with TRBD1. Losses at the gene ends were 5 bases for V and 5 bases for J; bases not matched to a gene: 9. The V gene's germline CDR1 is SEHNR and CDR2 FQNEAQ (reference sequence). The CDR3 consists of 15 residues. CDR3 sequence reads: CASSPPKTGGTEAFF. CDR3 DNA: TGTGCCAGCAGCCCGCCCAAGACAGGGGGGACTGAAGCTTTCTTT. Full variable domain (missing parts from reference TRBV7-9 and TRBJ1-1): DTGVSQNPRHKITKRGQNVTFRCDPISEHNRLYWYRQTLGQGPEFLTYFQNEAQLEKSRLLSDRFSAERPKGSFSTLEIQRTEQGDSAMYLCASSPPKTGGTEAFFGQGTRLTVV.

J is TRBJ2-5 and V is TRBV6-5; no clear D. Germline values: CDR1 MNHEY, CDR2 SVGAGI. The CDR3 is made up of 14 amino acids. V lost 6 bases to trimming and J lost 1 base, with 12 bases between them. CDR3 DNA: TGTGCCAGCAGCCGAGGACGGACCCAAGAGACCCAGTACTTC. Its translation is CASSRGRTQETQYF.

This clone was found once. This chain links TRBV7-9 with TRBJ2-1, with D possibly matching TRBD2 (6 bases). CDR1 and CDR2 from the germline V gene are SEHNR and FQNEAQ (reference sequence). V shed 1 base and J shed 5 bases, with 12 bases lying between them. The CDR3 sequence is 15 residues long. CDR3 sequence (DNA): TGTGCCAGCAGCTTAGGACGGAGGGGTAACAATGAGCAGTTCTTC. Protein: CASSLGRRGNNEQFF.

The chain recombines TRBV6-4 with TRBJ2-1, with a possible D match to TRBD2 (6 bases). The CDR3 length is 15 residues. The V and J ends lost 4 bases and 2 bases respectively, with 12 bases between them. The germline V gene encodes CDR1 MRHNA and CDR2 SNTAGT. CDR3 nucleotide sequence: TGTGCCAGCAGTGCCCGGGGAGGAGCCTACAATGAGCAGTTCTTC. It translates to CASSARGGAYNEQFF.

The gene calls are TRBV11-2 and TRBJ2-2; 9 bases map to TRBD2. Germline V CDR1 and CDR2: SGHAT, FQNNGV. This CDR3 is built from 18 residues. V shed 5 bases and J 1 base; nucleotides not matched to a gene: 11. The CDR3 region is CASSLGALAGRNTGELFF. The CDR3 nucleotides read TGTGCCAGCAGCCTGGGGGCGCTAGCGGGACGGAACACCGGGGAGCTGTTTTTT.

As DNA, the CDR3 is TGCGCCAGCAGTGAGGGTGACCGGGGTGAAGCTTTCTTT. Translated: CASSEGDRGEAFF. V usage is TRBV10-1 and J usage is TRBJ1-1, with unresolved D. This CDR3 region has 13 residues. V lost 2 bases, J lost 7 bases, and 11 bases lay in between. CDR1 is WNHNN, CDR2 SYGVQD, per germline (reference sequence).

This chain connects TRBV6-5 to TRBJ1-2; TRBD1 is a possible D gene (5 bases). Germline loops: CDR1 MNHEY, CDR2 SVGAGI. There are 13 residues in the CDR3. V lost 4 bases, J lost 8 bases, and 14 bases lay in between. CDR3 region: CASSLQGRQGYTF. The DNA for the CDR3 is TGTGCCAGCAGTTTGCAGGGACGCCAGGGCTACACCTTC.

This CDR3 reads CASSPRTGGQPQHF. The CDR3 nucleotides read TGTGCCAGCAGCCCGCGGACAGGGGGACAGCCCCAGCATTTT. The rearrangement links TRBV7-8 to TRBJ1-5; TRBD1 matches at 10 bases. The junction had 5 bases not matched to a gene; V was cut back by 5 bases and J by 7 bases. This CDR3 spans 14 amino acids. Germline V gene lookup returns CDR1 SGHVS and CDR2 FQNEAQ.

The chain is built from TRBV7-9 and TRBJ1-1; 7 nucleotides line up with TRBD1. The ends lost 1 base at V and 0 bases at J; junction bases unmatched: 14. The CDR3 loop spans 19 amino acids. In germline, CDR1 is SEHNR, CDR2 FQNEAQ (reference sequence). The CDR3 here is CASSLGKLLRTGLNTEAFF. The CDR3 DNA follows: TGTGCCAGCAGCTTAGGAAAACTGCTCCGGACAGGCTTGAACACTGAAGCTTTCTTT.

The chain combines TRBV7-3 with TRBJ2-2; 10 bases fit TRBD1. This CDR3 contains 19 residues. Losses at the gene ends were 5 bases for V and 4 bases for J; bases not matched to a gene: 16. Germline V gene lookup returns CDR1 SGHTA and CDR2 FQGTGA. The DNA for the CDR3 is TGTGCCAGCAGCCCCTCAACCAGACAGGGGGCGCATAGCACCGGGGAGCTGTTTTTT. This translates into CASSPSTRQGAHSTGELFF.

This chain links TRBV5-6 with TRBJ2-1; D remains unclear. The V end lost 4 bases, the J end lost 1 base, and 3 bases lay between the germline ends. CDR1 is SGHDT and CDR2 is YYEEEE in the germline V gene. The CDR3 runs 12 residues. CDR3 in DNA: TGTGCCAGCAGCGAGTCCTACAATGAGCAGTTCTTC. Translated: CASSESYNEQFF.

The chain carries TRBV14 and TRBJ1-1, with no clear D. Germline-derived CDR1 and CDR2 are SGHDN and FVKESK. Deletions cut 4 bases from V and 5 bases from J, with 11 bases between. This CDR3 is built from 13 residues. In DNA form, the CDR3 reads TGTGCCAGCAGCCCCCGGACGAGTACTGAAGCTTTCTTT. Translating it yields CASSPRTSTEAFF.

This clone was observed a handful of times. The CDR3 sequence is CASSQVTGDRAFF. DNA of the CDR3: TGCGCCAGCAGCCAAGTTACAGGGGATAGGGCTTTCTTT. The genes are TRBV4-3 and TRBJ1-1, with 7 bases fitting TRBD1. After removal of 1 base from V and 11 bases from J, the junction contained 7 bases not matched to a gene. Germline CDR1 reads LGHNA; CDR2 reads YSLEER. The CDR3 contains 13 residues.

This chain uses TRBV7-9 with TRBJ2-7; D is unresolved. Germline V gene lookup returns CDR1 SEHNR and CDR2 FQNEAQ (reference sequence). V lost 0 bases and J lost 3, with 6 bases in between. This CDR3 is 13 amino acids long. As DNA, the CDR3 is TGTGCCAGCAGCTTAGCGAACCGCTACGAGCAGTACTTC. Its translation: CASSLANRYEQYF.

This chain uses TRBV19 with TRBJ2-7; D tentatively fits TRBD1 or TRBD2 (6 bases each). With 5 bases removed from V and 0 bases from J, the gap between germline ends came to 14 bases. This CDR3 spans 15 amino acids. Looked up from germline, CDR1 is LNHDA and CDR2 is SQIVND (reference sequence). DNA of the CDR3: TGTGCCAGTAGTCCAGGAGGGGACAACTCCTACGAGCAGTACTTC. Translation gives CASSPGGDNSYEQYF.

The chain carries TRBV9 and TRBJ2-3; 14 bases agree with TRBD2. V shed 0 bases, J shed 4 bases, and the junction held 4 bases outside the gene matches. Germline V gives CDR1 SGDLS, CDR2 YYNGEE. The CDR3 has 17 residues. The CDR3 region has the DNA TGTGCCAGCAGCGTAGGGAGACTAGCGGGGGGGTCAGATACGCAGTATTTT. Its translation: CASSVGRLAGGSDTQYF.

This clone was detected only once. This sequence joins TRBV7-9 and TRBJ2-1, with D unclear. Germline CDR1 reads SEHNR; CDR2 reads FQNEAQ (reference sequence). This CDR3 region has 16 residues. V gave up 5 bases and J gave up 0 bases, with 14 bases separating them. The CDR3 sequence: CASSQPVPTSYNEQFF. Written as DNA, the CDR3 is TGTGCCAGCAGCCAGCCGGTTCCGACCTCCTACAATGAGCAGTTCTTC.

Only one count was recorded for this clone. V usage is TRBV21-1 and J usage is TRBJ1-1; the table assigns TRBD1, which was not confirmed against the DNA. TRBV21-1 is labeled a pseudogene. The CDR3 length is 13 residues. CDR3 nucleotide sequence: TGTGCCAAACTGGACAGGGGAGAGACTGAAGCTTTCTTT. Translating gives CAKLDRGETEAFF.

The chain joins TRBV28 to TRBJ1-1; 7 bases align to TRBD1. V lost 4 bases to trimming and J lost 4 bases; unmatched junction nucleotides: 3. The CDR3 has 13 amino acids. Germline V gene sequence: CDR1 MDHEN, CDR2 SYDVKM. For the CDR3, the DNA is TGTGCCAGCAGTTCGGCAGGGGGCACTGAAGCTTTCTTT. Encoded protein: CASSSAGGTEAFF.

The CDR3 sequence is CASRFRGPGSTDTQYF. The CDR3 region has the DNA TGTGCCAGCAGGTTTAGGGGGCCGGGCAGCACAGATACGCAGTATTTT. J is TRBJ2-3 and V is TRBV5-5; 7 bases map to TRBD1. This CDR3 is built from 16 residues. Germline CDR1 reads SGHKS; CDR2 reads YYEKEE (reference sequence). V lost 5 bases and J lost 0; bases outside the gene matches: 9.

The chain carries TRBV5-4 and TRBJ1-5; a possible D gene is TRBD1 (6 bases). V lost 7 bases, J lost 4 bases, and 12 bases lay in between. The germline gives CDR1 SGHNT, CDR2 YYREEE (reference sequence). There are 13 residues in the CDR3. CDR3 amino acids: CASRGQQNQPQHF. CDR3 DNA sequence: TGTGCCAGCCGGGGACAACAGAATCAGCCCCAGCATTTT.